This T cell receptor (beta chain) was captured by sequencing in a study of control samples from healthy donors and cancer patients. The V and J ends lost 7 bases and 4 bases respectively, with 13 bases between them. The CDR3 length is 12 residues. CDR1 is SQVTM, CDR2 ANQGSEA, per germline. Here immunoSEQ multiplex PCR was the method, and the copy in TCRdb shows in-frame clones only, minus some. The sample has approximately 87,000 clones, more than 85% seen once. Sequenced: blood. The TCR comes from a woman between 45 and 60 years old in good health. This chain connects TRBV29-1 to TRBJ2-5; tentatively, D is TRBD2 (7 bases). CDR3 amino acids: CSGGGGSETQYF. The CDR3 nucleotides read TGCAGCGGAGGGGGGGGCTCAGAGACCCAGTACTTC.